This T cell receptor (beta chain) was sequenced during a study of PD-1 blockade in classical Hodgkin lymphoma. Study background: Treatment was intravenous nivolumab, 3 mg/kg every 2 weeks, until progression. Study-level findings and limits: No one has yet defined what causes the repertoire differences, which may be disease activity or prior therapy. In CD4+ cells, TCR diversity went up significantly by C4D1, but in CD8+ cells it did not.

Each patient's relapse followed autologous stem cell transplantation, and brentuximab vedotin exposure varied. Relapsed/refractory classical Hodgkin lymphoma patients had complete, partial or progressive responses. TCRdb's table, derived via immunoSEQ multiplex PCR, lists solely in-frame clones and lacks some. The sample records roughly 90,000 clones, around 81% being singletons. Worth noting for this clone: Its antigen is as yet unknown.

CDR3 length: 13 amino acids. Trimming removed 7 bases from V and 3 bases from J, with 12 bases in between. Germline V lookup: CDR1 ENHRY, CDR2 SYGVKD. The TCR was taken from a human donor with classical Hodgkin lymphoma. Here the sequenced sample was peripheral blood mononuclear cells (PBMCs), taken before the second cycle of nivolumab. The chain couples TRBV10-3 to TRBJ1-1; D possibly corresponds to TRBD1 (5 bases). CDR3 protein: CAIMGPGYTEAFF. The CDR3 DNA follows: TGTGCCATCATGGGTCCAGGGTACACTGAAGCTTTCTTT.